This TCR beta chain comes out of a study of human T cells and chemical hapten exposure. The wider study: Patch tests put 0.01% DPC on the upper back, and the results were checked at 6 days.

The study, taken as a whole, reports: There was a positive correlation between PT1 expanded TCR counts and patch test score. Expanded TCRs grouped into significantly more large CDR3 similarity clusters than controls produced.

The time point here: pre-sensitization, week 0. As for treatment: therapeutic diphenylcyclopropenone sensitization with weekly scalp DPC. Blood, whole and unfractionated, served as the source for total RNA extraction. The germline V gene encodes CDR1 SNHLY and CDR2 FYNNEI. The CDR3 consists of 15 residues. J was trimmed by 3 bases and V by 6 bases; bases with no gene match: 7. In its sample, this clonotype was seen a few times. Its target is unknown. MiXCR was run by TCRdb on the RACE reads, yielding one entry per CDR3 protein. The sample holds some 49,000 distinct CDR3 sequences, approximately 9.7% seen once.

The source material was whole blood, sampled in connection with sensitization to the hapten diphenylcyclopropenone (DPC). This clonotype originated in a woman in her twenties or thirties with alopecia areata. Some clones in this sample may be carry-over from other donors' samples. V usage is TRBV2 and J usage is TRBJ1-4, with 7 bases matching TRBD1. In DNA form, the CDR3 reads TGTGCCAGCAGGCCTGGACAGGCTTCTAATGAAAAACTGTTTTTT. Its translation: CASRPGQASNEKLFF.